This TCR beta chain was recovered during a study of T cell repertoires in cytomegalovirus infection. Study overall: CMV infection and matching HLA type were both indicated by public TCR beta signatures. Study-level results: Using cumulative public TCR beta family frequency, the authors identified those who carried CMV together with the relevant HLA.

Using its own MiXCR run on the reads, TCRdb lists one record per CDR3 protein. The sample holds roughly 600,000 distinct CDR3 sequences, more than 20% seen once. Germline V CDR1 and CDR2: SGHVS, FQNEAQ. This CDR3 has 16 amino acids. The germline V and J ends were trimmed by 1 base and 2 bases, with 14 bases remaining between them. This clonotype has a count of ten or more. The antigen is not known. This sequence joins TRBV7-8 and TRBJ1-2; D possibly corresponds to TRBD1 (5 bases). The source of this sequence is a human donor in good health (CMV status not recorded). Some clones in this sample may be carry-over from other donors' samples. Sample: CD8+ T cells from PBMCs. CDR3 protein: CASSLEGRRLNYGYTF. The CDR3 nucleotides are TGTGCCAGCAGCTTAGAGGGGCGGAGATTGAACTATGGCTACACCTTC.